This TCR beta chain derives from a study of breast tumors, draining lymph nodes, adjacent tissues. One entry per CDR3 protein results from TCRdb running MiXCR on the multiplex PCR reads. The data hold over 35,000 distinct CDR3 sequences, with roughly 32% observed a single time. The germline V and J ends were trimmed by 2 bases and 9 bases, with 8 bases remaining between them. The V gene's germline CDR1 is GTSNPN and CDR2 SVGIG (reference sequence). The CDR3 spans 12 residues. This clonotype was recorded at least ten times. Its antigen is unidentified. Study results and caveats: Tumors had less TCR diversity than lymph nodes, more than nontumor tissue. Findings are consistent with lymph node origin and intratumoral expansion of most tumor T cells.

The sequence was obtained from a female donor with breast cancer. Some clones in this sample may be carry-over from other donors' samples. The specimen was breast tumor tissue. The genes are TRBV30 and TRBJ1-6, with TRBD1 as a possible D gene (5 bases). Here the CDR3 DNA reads TGTGCCTGGAGTCCAGGGTTTTCACCCCTCCACTTT. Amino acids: CAWSPGFSPLHF.